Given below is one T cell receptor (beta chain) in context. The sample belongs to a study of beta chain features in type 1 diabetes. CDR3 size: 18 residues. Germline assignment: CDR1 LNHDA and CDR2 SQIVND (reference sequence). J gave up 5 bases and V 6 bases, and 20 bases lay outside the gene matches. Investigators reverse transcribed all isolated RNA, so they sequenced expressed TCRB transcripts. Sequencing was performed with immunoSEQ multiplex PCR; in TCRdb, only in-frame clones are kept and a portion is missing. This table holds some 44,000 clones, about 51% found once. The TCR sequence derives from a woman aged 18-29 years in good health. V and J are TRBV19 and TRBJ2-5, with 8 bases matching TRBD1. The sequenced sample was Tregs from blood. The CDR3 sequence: CASRSRAGGNIGGETQYF. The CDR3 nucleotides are TGTGCCAGTAGATCGCGTGCAGGGGGCAATATTGGGGGGGAGACCCAGTACTTC.